Below, 30 T cell receptor beta chains from the same sample are listed, as sequenced in a study of shared clonotypes between healthy human individuals. Generated by immunoSEQ multiplex PCR, the TCRdb table keeps only in-frame clones and is missing some. The table has 600,000 or so clones, 95% to 98% seen once; the top ten hold 0.3%. CD8 cells regarded as naive lacked CD45RO, were positively chosen for CCR7, and omitted terminally differentiated effector memory CD45RA+ cells. Sequencing was carried out using naive CD8+ T cells sorted from blood. These receptors were obtained from a man aged 30-40 years in good health.

V and J are TRBV7-2 and TRBJ1-5; no reliable D call. The V and J ends lost 0 bases and 3 bases respectively, with 6 bases between them. The CDR3 extends over 14 amino acids. Germline V gives CDR1 SGHTA, CDR2 FQGNSA. The CDR3 sequence: CASSLAPYNQPQHF. The DNA of the CDR3 is TGTGCCAGCAGCTTAGCGCCGTACAATCAGCCCCAGCATTTT.

The J gene is TRBJ2-1, the V gene TRBV29-1, with D possibly TRBD1 on 5 matching bases. V was shortened by 4 bases and J by 7 bases, with 8 bases between the two germline ends. Germline CDR1 and CDR2: SQVTM and ANQGSEA. The length of the CDR3 is 11 residues. CDR3 DNA: TGCAGCGTTGGCAGGGTGAATGAGCAGTTCTTC. Amino acids: CSVGRVNEQFF.

CDR3 in amino acids: CASSLVLGLRSNEQFF. The CDR3 DNA follows: TGTGCCAGCAGCTTAGTATTAGGGCTAAGGAGTAATGAGCAGTTCTTC. This rearrangement joins TRBV7-6 to TRBJ2-1; D gene uncertain. Trimming removed 1 base from V and 7 bases from J, with 17 bases in between. Germline CDR1 reads SGHVS; CDR2 reads FNYEAQ. This CDR3 contains 16 residues.

The chain couples TRBV4-3 to TRBJ2-7, with D perhaps given as TRBD1 or TRBD2 (6 bases each). Looked up from germline, CDR1 is LGHNA and CDR2 is YSLEER. With 1 base removed from V and 0 bases from J, the gap between germline ends came to 16 bases. The CDR3 loop spans 17 amino acids. The CDR3 nucleotides read TGCGCCAGCAGCCAAGCTCCGGAGGGGGTGGGCTCCTACGAGCAGTACTTC. Encoded protein: CASSQAPEGVGSYEQYF.

This chain uses TRBV7-9 with TRBJ2-7; 8 bases are shared with TRBD2. The CDR3 length is 16 residues. Germline V gene lookup returns CDR1 SEHNR and CDR2 FQNEAQ (reference sequence). Trimming removed 3 bases from V and 7 bases from J; junction bases left unmatched: 14. The CDR3 region is CASSFIGRALMWEQYF. The CDR3 region has the DNA TGTGCCAGCAGCTTCATCGGGAGGGCCTTGATGTGGGAGCAGTACTTC.

The rearrangement uses TRBV27 and TRBJ1-5, with no clear D. Trimming took 1 base from V and 4 from J, leaving 5 bases between them. CDR1 is MNHEY, CDR2 SMNVEV, per germline (reference sequence). The CDR3 has 13 amino acids. CDR3 nucleotide sequence: TGTGCCAGCAGTTTATTCGTGAATCAGCCCCAGCATTTT. Amino acids: CASSLFVNQPQHF.

V and J are TRBV2 and TRBJ2-7; 9 bases align to TRBD1. Germline trimming cut 11 bases from V and 1 base from J; bases unmatched to any gene: 15. The CDR3 runs 16 residues. Germline CDR1 is SNHLY and CDR2 is FYNNEI. The DNA for the CDR3 is TGTGCCTGCCGGGACAGGGCCCTCTTATCATCCTACGAGCAGTACTTC. Its protein is CACRDRALLSSYEQYF.

The chain has TRBV9 and TRBJ2-1, with D possibly matching TRBD1 (5 bases). CDR3 length equals 12 residues. Trimming stripped 3 bases from V and 8 bases from J, with 9 bases between. Germline V CDR1 and CDR2: SGDLS, YYNGEE. The chain's CDR3 is CASSGTGHEQFF. The CDR3 DNA reads TGTGCCAGCAGCGGTACAGGTCATGAGCAGTTCTTC.

The V gene is TRBV28, the J gene TRBJ2-4, with D possibly being TRBD2 (6 bases). V lost 11 bases and J lost 15, with 17 bases in between. Germline CDR1 MDHEN, CDR2 SYDVKM. The CDR3 has 10 residues. The CDR3 sequence: CAVGDAGLYF. The CDR3, as DNA: TGTGCCGTCGGTGACGCGGGGTTGTACTTC.

Comment on this clone: This sample also contains other DNA sequences that code for the same CDR3. The rearrangement links TRBV9 to TRBJ2-5; possible D gene TRBD2, 5 bases. The CDR3 covers 14 residues. Germline V gene lookup returns CDR1 SGDLS and CDR2 YYNGEE. V was shortened by 0 bases and J by 5 bases, with 11 bases between the two germline ends. The CDR3 DNA reads TGTGCCAGCAGCGTAGGCGGGCGGGTGGAGACCCAGTACTTC. Protein sequence: CASSVGGRVETQYF. The full variable domain, with the rest looked up from reference TRBV9 and TRBJ2-5, is DSGVTQTPKHLITATGQRVTLRCSPRSGDLSVYWYQQSLDQGLQFLIQYYNGEERAKGNILERFSAQQFPDLHSELNLSSLELGDSALYFCASSVGGRVETQYFGPGTRLLVL.

For the CDR3, the DNA is TGTGCCAGCAGCTTCGGGAGACAGTACGAGCAGTACTTC. Translating it yields CASSFGRQYEQYF. This chain links TRBV7-6 with TRBJ2-7, with D possibly TRBD2 on 6 matching bases. Germline V gene lookup returns CDR1 SGHVS and CDR2 FNYEAQ. The CDR3 runs 13 residues. V was pared by 3 bases and J by 4 bases, with 10 bases between.

This chain uses TRBV2 with TRBJ2-7; 11 positions match TRBD2. V shed 7 bases, J shed 3 bases, and the junction held 8 bases outside the gene matches. There are 15 residues in the CDR3. Germline CDR1 reads SNHLY; CDR2 reads FYNNEI. The CDR3 DNA sequence: TGTGCCAGCAACCTACCGGGACTAGCGGTCTACGAGCAGTACTTC. This sequence encodes CASNLPGLAVYEQYF.

The rearrangement links TRBV10-3 to TRBJ2-2; weak D call: TRBD2 (6 bases). The germline CDR1 and CDR2 sequences are ENHRY and SYGVKD. Trimming shortened V by 10 bases and J by 0 bases, and 15 bases separated the two germline ends. The CDR3 contains 15 residues. CDR3 in amino acids: CASRSGFANTGELFF. The CDR3 coding sequence is TGTGCCAGCCGGAGCGGGTTCGCGAACACCGGGGAGCTGTTTTTT.

This chain connects TRBV14 to TRBJ2-3; TRBD2 aligns across 9 bases. Trimming took 1 base from V and 6 from J; bases not matched to a gene: 8. Germline loops: CDR1 SGHDN, CDR2 FVKESK. The CDR3 contains 16 residues. Here the CDR3 DNA reads TGTGCCAGCAGCCAAGGTGGGACTAGCTGGCGGGATACGCAGTATTTT. This gives the protein CASSQGGTSWRDTQYF.

The rearrangement links TRBV9 to TRBJ2-7, with D maybe TRBD1 (5 bases). This CDR3 has 15 amino acids. Per germline, CDR1 SGDLS and CDR2 YYNGEE. Between the trimmed V and J ends, which lost 0 bases and 2 bases, there was a span of 12 bases. The CDR3: CASSVGGRATYEQYF. In nucleotides, the CDR3 is TGTGCCAGCAGCGTAGGGGGCAGGGCCACCTACGAGCAGTACTTC.

The chain combines TRBV15 with TRBJ2-3; D remains ambiguous. Trimming removed 3 bases at V and 5 bases at J, with 21 bases between. Germline V gene lookup returns CDR1 LNHNV and CDR2 YYDKDF (reference sequence). CDR3 length equals 17 residues. CDR3 bases: TGTGCCACCAGCAGCGCTCCCCTCCTACCCCCGGAAGATACGCAGTATTTT. Amino acid sequence: CATSSAPLLPPEDTQYF.

The chain joins TRBV4-1 to TRBJ2-2; weak D call: TRBD1 (5 bases). The CDR3 extends over 17 amino acids. From germline, CDR1 is MGHRA and CDR2 YSYEKL. V lost 1 base and J lost 3, with 15 bases in between. The CDR3 region is CASSQGPLTEHTGELFF. The CDR3 bases are TGCGCCAGCAGCCAAGGTCCGTTGACAGAACACACCGGGGAGCTGTTTTTT.

V and J are TRBV28 and TRBJ2-1; 7 bases match TRBD2. In germline, CDR1 is MDHEN, CDR2 SYDVKM. This CDR3 contains 15 residues. Losses at the gene ends were 7 bases for V and 8 bases for J; bases not matched to a gene: 14. The CDR3 region has the DNA TGTGCCAGCACCTCCCCCCGGACTAGGGGTGATGAGCAGTTCTTC. It translates to CASTSPRTRGDEQFF.

The rearrangement uses TRBV4-1 and TRBJ2-7; TRBD2 aligns across 9 bases. The CDR3 sequence is 15 residues long. The germline gives CDR1 MGHRA, CDR2 YSYEKL. Unmatched junction bases numbered 9, after V lost 3 bases and J lost 6 bases. The CDR3 loop reads CASSHLVAGEGEQYF. The CDR3 region has the DNA TGCGCCAGCAGCCACTTAGTAGCGGGAGAGGGCGAGCAGTACTTC.

In the case of this clone: The sample has other DNA sequences that encode this CDR3 too. The chain combines TRBV7-9 with TRBJ2-1; the match to TRBD2 covers 13 bases. Germline CDR1 is SEHNR and CDR2 is FQNEAQ (reference sequence). With V trimmed by 4 bases and J by 0 bases, 3 bases remained unmatched. The CDR3 spans 17 residues. In DNA form, the CDR3 reads TGTGCCAGCAGCTCCCGGACTAGCGGGAGCTCCTACAATGAGCAGTTCTTC. Its translation is CASSSRTSGSSYNEQFF.

The rearrangement uses TRBV27 and TRBJ2-1; D might be TRBD2 (6 bases). The V end lost 5 bases, the J end lost 1 base, and 9 bases lay between the germline ends. In germline, CDR1 is MNHEY, CDR2 SMNVEV (reference sequence). CDR3 length: 14 amino acids. Here the CDR3 DNA reads TGTGCCAGCAGTAGCCGGGAGTCCTACAATGAGCAGTTCTTC. Protein product: CASSSRESYNEQFF.

This clone occurred once. The genes are TRBV10-1 and TRBJ2-1, with D hard to call. Trimming removed 4 bases from V and 2 bases from J, with 6 bases in between. The germline V gene encodes CDR1 WNHNN and CDR2 SYGVQD (reference sequence). The CDR3 sequence is 13 residues long. DNA of the CDR3: TGCGCCAGCAGTGCGGCGGCCTACAATGAGCAGTTCTTC. Translating gives CASSAAAYNEQFF.

The chain employs TRBV7-9 and TRBJ2-7; no clear D gene. The CDR3 length is 15 residues. In germline, CDR1 is SEHNR, CDR2 FQNEAQ (reference sequence). Trimming pared 5 bases from V and 0 bases from J, leaving 14 bases between. The CDR3: CASSPPSLYSYEQYF. DNA for the CDR3: TGTGCCAGCAGCCCCCCCAGCCTATACTCCTACGAGCAGTACTTC.

The rearrangement joins TRBV28 to TRBJ2-1, with TRBD1 as a possible D gene (6 bases). V gave up 6 bases and J gave up 7 bases, with 16 bases separating them. Germline CDR1 reads MDHEN; CDR2 reads SYDVKM. This CDR3 comprises 14 residues. The CDR3 region is CASSQGHVKNEQFF. The CDR3 DNA reads TGTGCCAGCAGCCAGGGACACGTTAAAAATGAGCAGTTCTTC.

The rearrangement uses TRBV7-3 and TRBJ2-1, with D unclear. Germline CDR1 SGHTA, CDR2 FQGTGA. V was shortened by 5 bases and J by 0 bases, with 14 bases between the two germline ends. The CDR3 is 16 amino acids. The CDR3 DNA sequence: TGTGCCAGCAGCATCCTCGCCACCAGCTCCTACAATGAGCAGTTCTTC. Encoded protein: CASSILATSSYNEQFF.

The gene calls are TRBV4-1 and TRBJ2-7; 10 positions agree with TRBD1. The CDR3 totals 15 residues. V shed 6 bases and J 6 bases; nucleotides not matched to a gene: 11. Per germline, CDR1 MGHRA and CDR2 YSYEKL. The CDR3 spells CASSRGGQGEGEQYF. For the CDR3, the DNA is TGCGCCAGCAGTAGAGGAGGACAGGGGGAAGGCGAGCAGTACTTC.

CDR3 nucleotides: TGCGCCAGCAGCCTATTTAGCGGAGCCTACGAGCAGTACTTC. Its translation is CASSLFSGAYEQYF. J is TRBJ2-7 and V is TRBV5-1; tentatively, D is TRBD2 (6 bases). This CDR3 spans 14 amino acids. Trimming cost V 4 bases and J 2 bases, with 13 bases left between them. CDR1 and CDR2 from the germline V gene are SGHRS and YFSETQ.

The gene calls are TRBV30 and TRBJ1-2; no clear D gene. Trimming took 1 base from V and 6 from J, leaving 3 bases between them. Germline assignment: CDR1 GTSNPN and CDR2 SVGIG (reference sequence). This CDR3 comprises 10 residues. In DNA, the CDR3 is TGTGCCTGGAGTGAACATGGCTACACCTTC. It codes for CAWSEHGYTF. The variable domain in full, with the rest retrieved from reference TRBV30 and TRBJ1-2, is SQTIHQWPATLVQPVGSPLSLECTVEGTSNPNLYWYRQAAGRGLQLLFYSVGIGQISSEVPQNLSASRPQDRQFILSSKKLLLSDSGFYLCAWSEHGYTFGSGTRLTVV.

The chain employs TRBV25-1 and TRBJ2-3; D ambiguous. Germline values: CDR1 MGHDK, CDR2 SYGVNS. There are 15 residues in the CDR3. V was trimmed by 4 bases and J by 3 bases, leaving 14 bases between them. Here the CDR3 reads CASSAWTTGTDTQYF. The CDR3 bases are TGTGCCAGCAGTGCGTGGACGACCGGGACAGATACGCAGTATTTT.

The J gene is TRBJ2-1, the V gene TRBV4-1; D gene ambiguous. The CDR3 contains 10 residues. Looked up from germline, CDR1 is MGHRA and CDR2 is YSYEKL. V was cut by 6 bases and J by 7 bases, with 4 bases left in between. This CDR3 is CASRGNEQFF. CDR3 sequence (DNA): TGCGCCAGCAGGGGGAATGAGCAGTTCTTC.